The T cell receptor beta chain under discussion was sequenced for a study of beta chain features in type 1 diabetes. The germline gives CDR1 SSHAT, CDR2 FNYEAQ (reference sequence). The CDR3 extends over 15 amino acids. General observations from the study: Patients with Type 1 diabetes showed moderately but significantly shorter TCRB CDR3s in all four CD4+ subsets.

Worth noting for this clone: Its cognate antigen is unknown. One end of the junction varies from germline; a read error may be responsible.

Expressed TCRB transcripts were sequenced because the entire RNA isolate underwent reverse transcription. TCRdb's copy holds only in-frame clones and misses some; the assay was immunoSEQ multiplex PCR. The table lists almost 350,000 clones, about a tenth of them singletons. Sequenced sample: central memory CD4+ T cells from blood. This clonotype was obtained from a man aged 30 to 45 with type 1 diabetes. The chain carries TRBV7-7 and TRBJ2-7; 11 bases agree with TRBD1. CDR3 loop: CASSPGQGGGYEQYF. The DNA for the CDR3 is TGTGCTAGCAGCCCGGGACAGGGGGGTGGCTACGAGCAGTACTTC.